This TCR beta chain was sequenced for a study of T cell repertoires in cytomegalovirus infection. About the research overall: Carrying CMV and the relevant HLA type showed in public TCR beta signatures.

Whole-study results and caveats: Summed frequency of public TCR beta families distinguished CMV carriers with the relevant HLA.

As for this clonotype: Antigen: not known.

TCRdb recomputed calls from the reads with MiXCR, one row per CDR3 protein. The sample yields about 680,000 distinct CDR3 sequences, 20% to 25% seen once. Trimming cost V 3 bases and J 0 bases; bases outside gene matches: 4. The CDR3 contains 15 residues. Germline V lookup: CDR1 KGHSH, CDR2 LQKENI. The sample taken for sequencing was CD8+ T cells from PBMCs. The sequence was collected from a human donor in good health (CMV status not recorded). Some clones in this sample may be carry-over from other donors' samples. This chain links TRBV18 with TRBJ1-1; 7 bases agree with TRBD1. The CDR3 reads CASSPGTDMNTEAFF. The DNA of the CDR3 is TGTGCCAGCTCACCGGGGACAGACATGAACACTGAAGCTTTCTTT.